This T cell receptor beta chain was identified in a study of T cells after yellow fever vaccination. The CDR3 extends over 12 amino acids. The germline V gene has CDR1 SQVTM and CDR2 ANQGSEA. The germline V and J ends were trimmed by 7 bases and 9 bases, with 15 bases remaining between them. Study results and limitations: A large majority of primary-vaccination clones showed up again after the booster (96% CD4, 75% to 90% CD8).

TCRdb analysed the 5' RACE reads with MiXCR anew, one entry per CDR3 protein. This sample has roughly 520,000 distinct CDR3 sequences; 20% to 25% occur once, and the top ten carry about 17%. Details on this clonotype: Its antigen is unknown.

The sequencing used PBMCs, collected about 21 days after the first yellow fever vaccination. The J gene is TRBJ2-2, the V gene TRBV29-1; D is perhaps TRBD1 (6 bases). The sequence was obtained from a man between 18 and 29 years old who received the YFV17D yellow fever vaccine. DNA for the CDR3: TGCAGCGCATCGACAGGCTTATGGGAGCTGTTTTTT. It codes for CSASTGLWELFF.